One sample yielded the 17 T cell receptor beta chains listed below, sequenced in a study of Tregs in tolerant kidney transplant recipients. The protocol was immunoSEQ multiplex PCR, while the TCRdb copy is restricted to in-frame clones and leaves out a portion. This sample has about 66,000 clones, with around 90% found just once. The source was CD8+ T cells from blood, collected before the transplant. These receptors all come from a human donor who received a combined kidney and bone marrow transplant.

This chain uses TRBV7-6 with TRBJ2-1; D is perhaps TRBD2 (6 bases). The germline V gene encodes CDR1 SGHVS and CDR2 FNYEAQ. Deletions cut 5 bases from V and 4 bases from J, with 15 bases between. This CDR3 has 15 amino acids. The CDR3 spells CASSVRDSPYNEQFF. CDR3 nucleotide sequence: TGTGCCAGCAGCGTCCGGGACTCGCCATACAATGAGCAGTTCTTC.

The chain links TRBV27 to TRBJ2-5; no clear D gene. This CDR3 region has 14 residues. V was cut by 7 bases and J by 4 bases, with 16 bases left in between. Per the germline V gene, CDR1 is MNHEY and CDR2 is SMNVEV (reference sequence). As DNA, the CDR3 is TGTGCCAGCACCCCTATTGGTAGCCCAGAGACCCAGTACTTC. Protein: CASTPIGSPETQYF.

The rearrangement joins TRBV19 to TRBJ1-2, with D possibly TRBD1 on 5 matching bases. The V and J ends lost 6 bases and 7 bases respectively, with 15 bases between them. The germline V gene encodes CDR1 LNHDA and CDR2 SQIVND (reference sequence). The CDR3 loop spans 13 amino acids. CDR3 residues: CASSPGEYFGYTF. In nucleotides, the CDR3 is TGTGCCAGTAGCCCGGGGGAGTATTTTGGCTACACCTTC.

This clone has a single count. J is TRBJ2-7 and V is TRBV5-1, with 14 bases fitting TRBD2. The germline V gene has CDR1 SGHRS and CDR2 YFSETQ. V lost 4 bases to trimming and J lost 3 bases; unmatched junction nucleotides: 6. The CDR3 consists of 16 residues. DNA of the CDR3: TGCGCCAGCAGCCCGGGACTAGCGGGAGAGTTCTACGAGCAGTACTTC. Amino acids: CASSPGLAGEFYEQYF.

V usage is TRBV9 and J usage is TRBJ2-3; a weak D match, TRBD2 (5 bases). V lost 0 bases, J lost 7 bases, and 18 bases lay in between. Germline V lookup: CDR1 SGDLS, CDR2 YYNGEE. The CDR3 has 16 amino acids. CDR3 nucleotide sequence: TGTGCCAGCAGCGTAGCTACATCGTCTAGCCCCCATACGCAGTATTTT. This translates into CASSVATSSSPHTQYF.

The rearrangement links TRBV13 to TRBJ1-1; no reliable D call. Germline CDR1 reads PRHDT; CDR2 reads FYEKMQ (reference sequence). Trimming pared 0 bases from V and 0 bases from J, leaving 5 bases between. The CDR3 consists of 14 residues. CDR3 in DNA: TGTGCCAGCAGCTTAGGCGGGTTGAACACTGAAGCTTTCTTT. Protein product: CASSLGGLNTEAFF. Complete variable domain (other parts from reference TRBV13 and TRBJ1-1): AAGVIQSPRHLIKEKRETATLKCYPIPRHDTVYWYQQGPGQDPQFLISFYEKMQSDKGSIPDRFSAQQFSDYHSELNMSSLELGDSALYFCASSLGGLNTEAFFGQGTRLTVV.

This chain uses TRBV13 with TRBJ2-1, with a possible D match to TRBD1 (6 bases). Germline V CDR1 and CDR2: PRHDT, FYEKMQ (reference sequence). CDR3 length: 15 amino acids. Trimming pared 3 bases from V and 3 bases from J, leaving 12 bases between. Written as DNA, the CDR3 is TGTGCCAGCAGCTTGTGGGGGCTGGTCTACAATGAGCAGTTCTTC. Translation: CASSLWGLVYNEQFF.

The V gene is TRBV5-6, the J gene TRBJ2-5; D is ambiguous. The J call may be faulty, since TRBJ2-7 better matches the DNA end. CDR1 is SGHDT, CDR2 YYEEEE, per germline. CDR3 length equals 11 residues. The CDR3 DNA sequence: TGTGCCAGCAGCTCTGCTTACGAGCAGTACTTC. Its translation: CASSSAYEQYF.

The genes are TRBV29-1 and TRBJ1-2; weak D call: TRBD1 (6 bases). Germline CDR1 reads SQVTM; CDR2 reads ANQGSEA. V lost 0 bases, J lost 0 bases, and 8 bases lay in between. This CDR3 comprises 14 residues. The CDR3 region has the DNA TGCAGCGTTGAAGAGGGGGCCGCTAACTATGGCTACACCTTC. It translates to CSVEEGAANYGYTF.

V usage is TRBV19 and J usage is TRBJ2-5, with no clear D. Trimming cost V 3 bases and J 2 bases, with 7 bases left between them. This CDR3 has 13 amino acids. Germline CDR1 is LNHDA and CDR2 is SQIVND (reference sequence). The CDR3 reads CASSIRVQETQYF. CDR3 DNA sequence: TGTGCCAGTAGTATTCGTGTTCAAGAGACCCAGTACTTC.

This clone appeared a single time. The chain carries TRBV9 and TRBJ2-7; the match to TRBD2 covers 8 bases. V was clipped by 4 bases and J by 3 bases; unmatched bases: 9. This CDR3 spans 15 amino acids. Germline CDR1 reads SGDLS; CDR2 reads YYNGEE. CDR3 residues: CASSLGGEVIYEQYF. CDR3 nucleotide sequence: TGTGCCAGCAGCCTCGGGGGGGAGGTAATCTACGAGCAGTACTTC.

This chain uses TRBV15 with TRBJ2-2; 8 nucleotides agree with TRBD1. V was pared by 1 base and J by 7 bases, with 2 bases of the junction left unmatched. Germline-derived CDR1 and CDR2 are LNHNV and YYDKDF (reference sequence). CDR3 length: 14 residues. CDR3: CATSRVQGGGELFF. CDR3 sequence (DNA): TGTGCCACCAGCAGAGTACAGGGGGGCGGGGAGCTGTTTTTT.

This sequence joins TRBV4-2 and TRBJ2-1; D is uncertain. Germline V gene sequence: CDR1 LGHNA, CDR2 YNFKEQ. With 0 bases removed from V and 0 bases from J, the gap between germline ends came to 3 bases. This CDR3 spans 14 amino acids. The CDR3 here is CASSQDISYNEQFF. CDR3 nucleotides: TGTGCCAGCAGCCAAGATATCTCCTACAATGAGCAGTTCTTC.

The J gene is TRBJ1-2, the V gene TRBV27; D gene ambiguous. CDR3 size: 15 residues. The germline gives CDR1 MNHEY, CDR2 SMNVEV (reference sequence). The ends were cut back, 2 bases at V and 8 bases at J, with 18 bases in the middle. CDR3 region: CASSLMVGLGSGYTF. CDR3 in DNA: TGTGCCAGCAGTTTAATGGTCGGGTTAGGTTCGGGCTACACCTTC.

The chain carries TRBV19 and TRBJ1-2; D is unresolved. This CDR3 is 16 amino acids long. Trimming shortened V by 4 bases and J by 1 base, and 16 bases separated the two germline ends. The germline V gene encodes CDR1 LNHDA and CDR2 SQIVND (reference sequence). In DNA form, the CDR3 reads TGTGCCAGTAGTACCCACACGTCGGACTATAACTATGGCTACACCTTC. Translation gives CASSTHTSDYNYGYTF.

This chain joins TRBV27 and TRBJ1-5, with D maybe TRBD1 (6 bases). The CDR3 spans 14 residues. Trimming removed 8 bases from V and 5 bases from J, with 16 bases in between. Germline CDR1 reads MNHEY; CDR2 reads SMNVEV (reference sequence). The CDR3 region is CASGPRGAYQPQHF. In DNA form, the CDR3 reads TGTGCCAGCGGGCCCCGGGGGGCGTATCAGCCCCAGCATTTT.

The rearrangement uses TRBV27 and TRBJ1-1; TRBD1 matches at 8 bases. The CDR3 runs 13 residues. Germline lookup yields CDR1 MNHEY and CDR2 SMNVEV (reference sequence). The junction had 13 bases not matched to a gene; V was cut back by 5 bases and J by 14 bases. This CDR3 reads CASSLLGGDRPFF. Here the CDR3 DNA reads TGTGCCAGCAGTCTCTTGGGCGGGGACAGGCCGTTCTTT.